Listed below are T cell receptor beta chains from one sample, sequenced in a study of cytomegalovirus exposure and HLA in healthy donors. Assay: immunoSEQ multiplex PCR; the TCRdb copy retains only in-frame clones and omits some. Of around 58,000 clones in the sample, over 55% were seen once. Material: PBMCs. The receptors were gathered from a man between 35 and 55 years old in good health and CMV-seropositive. Each CDR3 is given with its conserved first and last residue. The D gene is left open where the match is weak. Not all rows give a size; the values are once, few, many and, for expanded clones, a class.

size: .; D: .; J: TRBJ1-2; V: TRBV5-1; DNA: TGCGCCAGCAGCGAGGCCGGTAACTATGGCTACACCTTC; CDR3: CASSEAGNYGYTF
size: .; D: TRBD1; J: TRBJ1-1; V: TRBV5-4; DNA: TGTGCCAGCAGCCCCCGGGACAGGGTATCAGCTTTCTTT; CDR3: CASSPRDRVSAFF
size: .; D: TRBD2; J: TRBJ2-1; V: TRBV6-5; DNA: TGTGCCAGCACTCCTAGCGGGGGAAGGCAGTTCTTC; CDR3: CASTPSGGRQFF
size: once; D: TRBD2; J: TRBJ2-3; V: TRBV7-3; DNA: TGTGCCAGCAGCTTAGGACTAGCGAACACAGATACGCAGTATTTT; CDR3: CASSLGLANTDTQYF
size: .; D: TRBD2; J: TRBJ2-7; V: TRBV5-1; DNA: TGCGCCAGCAGCTTGGCTTCCGGGAGGGTCTACGAGCAGTACTTC; CDR3: CASSLASGRVYEQYF
size: .; D: .; J: TRBJ1-6; V: TRBV19; DNA: TGTGCCAGTAAACAGGGTGATTCACCCCTCCACTTT; CDR3: CASKQGDSPLHF
size: .; D: .; J: TRBJ1-3; V: TRBV19; DNA: TGTGCCAGTAGTTCCCGGACAGGAAACACCATATATTTT; CDR3: CASSSRTGNTIYF
size: .; D: .; J: TRBJ2-1; V: TRBV7-7; DNA: TGTGCCAGCAGCCCAGGACTACCCGGCTCCTACAATGAGCAGTTCTTC; CDR3: CASSPGLPGSYNEQFF
size: .; D: TRBD1; J: TRBJ1-4; V: TRBV30; DNA: TGTGCCTGGCACAGGGGAGGAACTAATGAAAAACTGTTTTTT; CDR3: CAWHRGGTNEKLFF
size: .; D: .; J: TRBJ1-6; V: TRBV6-5; DNA: TGTGCCAGCAGTTACCCGACACGGGGGGATTCACCCCTCCACTTT; CDR3: CASSYPTRGDSPLHF
size: .; D: .; J: TRBJ2-1; V: TRBV19; DNA: TGTGCCAGTAGTATAAGAGGGGAGCAGTTCTTC; CDR3: CASSIRGEQFF
size: .; D: .; J: TRBJ2-7; V: TRBV6-5; DNA: TGTGCCAGCAGTTACTCGAGACTCGCAGAGAACTACGAGCAGTACTTC; CDR3: CASSYSRLAENYEQYF
size: .; D: .; J: TRBJ2-5; V: TRBV20-1; DNA: TGCAGTGTTATAGGGGTAGAGACCCAGTACTTC; CDR3: CSVIGVETQYF
size: .; D: TRBD1; J: TRBJ1-2; V: TRBV5-1; DNA: TGCGCCAGCAGCTTGGGGGACAGTAGCTATGGCTACACCTTC; CDR3: CASSLGDSSYGYTF
size: .; D: TRBD1; J: TRBJ2-7; V: TRBV7-9; DNA: TGTGCCAGCAGCACACGTAAGACAGGGTCTAAATTCGACGAGCAGTACTTC; CDR3: CASSTRKTGSKFDEQYF
size: .; D: TRBD2; J: TRBJ2-7; V: TRBV9; DNA: TGTGCCAGCAGCCCGGGACTAGCCCACGAGCAGTACTTC; CDR3: CASSPGLAHEQYF
size: .; D: .; J: TRBJ2-7; V: TRBV4-1; DNA: TGCGCCAGCAGCCAAGAACTAGCCTACGAGCAGTACTTC; CDR3: CASSQELAYEQYF
size: .; D: .; J: TRBJ1-6; V: TRBV25-1; DNA: TGTGCCAGCAGCCCCCACGGGGGGACTTCAATTGGGAATTCACCCCTCCACTTT; CDR3: CASSPHGGTSIGNSPLHF
size: once; D: .; J: TRBJ2-3; V: TRBV7-8; DNA: TGTGCCAGCAGCCGCAACCGACTAGAGTGGGAAGATACGCAGTATTTT; CDR3: CASSRNRLEWEDTQYF
size: .; D: .; J: TRBJ2-1; V: TRBV30; DNA: TGTGCCTTCTCCCGACTCCAAATCTACAATGAGCAGTTCTTC; CDR3: CAFSRLQIYNEQFF
size: .; D: TRBD1; J: TRBJ1-1; V: TRBV28; DNA: TGTGCCAGCAGGACTACAGGGGGCAGAACTGAAGCTTTCTTT; CDR3: CASRTTGGRTEAFF
size: .; D: .; J: TRBJ1-1; V: TRBV25-1; DNA: TGTGCCAGCAGTGCTAACAGGGACACTGAAGCTTTCTTT; CDR3: CASSANRDTEAFF
size: .; D: .; J: TRBJ1-3; V: TRBV5-6; DNA: TGTGCCAGCAGCTTGGTGGCAGGGAAAGGAAACACCATATATTTT; CDR3: CASSLVAGKGNTIYF
size: .; D: .; J: TRBJ2-5; V: TRBV6-1; DNA: TGTGCCAGCAGATTACTAGAGACCCAGTACTTC; CDR3: CASRLLETQYF
size: .; D: TRBD2; J: TRBJ2-5; V: TRBV30; DNA: TGTGCCTGGAGCCGGGGACTAGACTCCGGGGAGACCCAGTACTTC; CDR3: CAWSRGLDSGETQYF